A single sample is the source of the 2 T cell receptor beta chains below, sequenced in a study of shared clonotypes between healthy human individuals. As defined, naive CD8 cells were CD45RO-negative and positively selected for CCR7, with terminally differentiated effector memory CD45RA+ cells excluded. Here immunoSEQ multiplex PCR was the method, and the copy in TCRdb shows in-frame clones only, minus some. The sample holds more than 550,000 clones; 92% are singletons and the top ten take about a quarter. The sample consisted of naive CD8+ T cells sorted from blood. These receptors originate from a young man in good health.

The chain couples TRBV29-1 to TRBJ1-1; the D is unclear. The germline V gene has CDR1 SQVTM and CDR2 ANQGSEA. Trimming removed 1 base at V and 2 bases at J, with 8 bases between. This CDR3 contains 13 residues. CDR3 sequence reads: CSVEGGGNTEAFF. Here the CDR3 DNA reads TGCAGCGTTGAAGGGGGAGGCAACACTGAAGCTTTCTTT.

The chain uses TRBV28 and TRBJ2-7, with 7 bases matching TRBD2. Germline V lookup: CDR1 MDHEN, CDR2 SYDVKM. This CDR3 comprises 16 residues. J gave up 1 base and V 5 bases, and 11 bases lay outside the gene matches. CDR3 in amino acids: CASSGSSSGSSYEQYF. The CDR3 bases are TGTGCCAGCAGTGGAAGCTCTAGCGGTTCTTCCTACGAGCAGTACTTC.